Each of the 27 T cell receptor beta chains below was sequenced from the same sample in a study of shared clonotypes between healthy human individuals. Sequenced by immunoSEQ multiplex PCR; TCRdb stores in-frame clones only, minus some. Among about 380,000 clones listed, approximately 96% were seen once. Sequenced sample: memory CD8+ T cells sorted from blood. The subset is: CD45RO+ cells pooled with CCR7-negative TemRA cells. These receptors were taken from a man aged 30 to 45 in good health.

In this sample, this clone turned up once. The chain has TRBV28 and TRBJ1-1, with a tentative D call TRBD1 (6 bases). The CDR3 has 16 residues. CDR1 MDHEN and CDR2 SYDVKM come from the germline V gene. V lost 6 bases, J lost 1 base, and 18 bases lay in between. CDR3 DNA: TGTGCCAGCAGGTACGGGACACCCGGTGGGAACACTGAAGCTTTCTTT. Translated, it gives CASRYGTPGGNTEAFF.

The genes are TRBV28 and TRBJ1-4; D is perhaps TRBD1 (6 bases). The CDR3 spans 13 residues. The germline V gene encodes CDR1 MDHEN and CDR2 SYDVKM. V dropped 6 bases and J dropped 11 bases, with 16 bases sitting between them. The CDR3 bases are TGTGCCAGCAGCCTTGGGGGACATCGCAAACTGTTTTTT. It specifies CASSLGGHRKLFF. Based on the CDR3 plus reference TRBV28 and TRBJ1-4, the full variable domain is DVKVTQSSRYLVKRTGEKVFLECVQDMDHENMFWYRQDPGLGLRLIYFSYDVKMKEKGDIPEGYSVSREKKERFSLILESASTNQTSMYLCASSLGGHRKLFFGSGTQLSVL.

V is TRBV6-1 and J is TRBJ2-1, with 7 bases aligning to TRBD2. The CDR3 sequence is 13 residues long. J lost 8 bases, V lost 8 bases, and 9 bases had no gene match. Germline V gene sequence: CDR1 MNHNS, CDR2 SASEGT. The CDR3 loop is CASLRRESDEQFF. CDR3 coding DNA: TGTGCCAGCCTACGGCGGGAGAGCGATGAGCAGTTCTTC.

This clone was detected only once. The genes are TRBV2 and TRBJ2-1, with TRBD2 matching over 8 bases. The CDR3 is made up of 16 amino acids. J was trimmed by 6 bases and V by 6 bases; bases with no gene match: 13. Germline CDR1 and CDR2: SNHLY and FYNNEI. Here the CDR3 reads CASSGSGTSEPNEQFF. The CDR3 DNA sequence: TGTGCCAGCAGCGGATCCGGGACTAGTGAGCCCAATGAGCAGTTCTTC. The variable domain in full, with the rest retrieved from reference TRBV2 and TRBJ2-1, is EPEVTQTPSHQVTQMGQEVILRCVPISNHLYFYWYRQILGQKVEFLVSFYNNEISEKSEIFDDQFSVERPDGSNFTLKIRSTKLEDSAMYFCASSGSGTSEPNEQFFGPGTRLTVL.

CDR3 bases: TGTGCCAGCAGCACTAGCGGGGTCTACGAGCAGTACTTC. Translation gives CASSTSGVYEQYF. The V gene is TRBV7-2, the J gene TRBJ2-7, with 10 bases lining up with TRBD2. V lost 5 bases to trimming and J lost 3 bases; unmatched junction nucleotides: 1. The CDR3 is 13 amino acids. Germline V gives CDR1 SGHTA, CDR2 FQGNSA.

The chain combines TRBV28 with TRBJ2-7, with 7 bases aligning to TRBD2. The CDR3 sequence is 17 residues long. Looked up from germline, CDR1 is MDHEN and CDR2 is SYDVKM. The V gene end was trimmed by 4 bases and the J gene end by 1 base; junction bases not matched to a gene: 13. The CDR3 here is CASSSSRGMRGSYEQYF. In DNA form, the CDR3 reads TGTGCCAGCAGTTCATCGAGGGGAATGCGGGGGTCCTACGAGCAGTACTTC.

The V and J genes are TRBV6-1 and TRBJ2-7, with 7 bases lining up with TRBD2. The ends lost 1 base at V and 3 bases at J; junction bases unmatched: 6. The CDR3 runs 15 residues. Germline V gene sequence: CDR1 MNHNS, CDR2 SASEGT. The chain's CDR3 is CASSEVKRESYEQYF. In DNA, the CDR3 is TGTGCCAGCAGTGAAGTGAAGCGGGAAAGCTACGAGCAGTACTTC.

This chain links TRBV28 with TRBJ2-7; TRBD1 is a possible D gene (6 bases). The V and J ends lost 3 bases and 0 bases respectively, with 12 bases between them. The CDR3 sequence is 15 residues long. CDR1 is MDHEN, CDR2 SYDVKM, per germline. The CDR3 coding sequence is TGTGCCAGCAGTTTCGCAGGGGTCCTCTCCTACGAGCAGTACTTC. Residues: CASSFAGVLSYEQYF. The full variable domain, its missing parts supplied by reference TRBV28 and TRBJ2-7, is DVKVTQSSRYLVKRTGEKVFLECVQDMDHENMFWYRQDPGLGLRLIYFSYDVKMKEKGDIPEGYSVSREKKERFSLILESASTNQTSMYLCASSFAGVLSYEQYFGPGTRLTVT.

CDR3 sequence (DNA): TGTGCCAGCAGTCCGCTCTTCCGGATCGGTAATATAGAGACCCAGTACTTC. Residues: CASSPLFRIGNIETQYF. V and J are TRBV28 and TRBJ2-5; D remains unclear. In germline, CDR1 is MDHEN, CDR2 SYDVKM. The CDR3 is made up of 17 amino acids. V dropped 5 bases and J dropped 4 bases, with 23 bases sitting between them.

The chain couples TRBV4-1 to TRBJ2-7; D is possibly TRBD1 or TRBD2 (5 bases each). V was trimmed by 0 bases and J by 0 bases, leaving 21 bases between them. In germline, CDR1 is MGHRA, CDR2 YSYEKL. This CDR3 is built from 19 residues. In DNA, the CDR3 is TGCGCCAGCAGCCAAGATTCCAGCGGACGGCAGGGTGTCTCCTACGAGCAGTACTTC. Residues: CASSQDSSGRQGVSYEQYF.

This sequence joins TRBV6-1 and TRBJ1-5; 10 bases match TRBD1. CDR3 length: 15 residues. Germline CDR1 MNHNS, CDR2 SASEGT. V trimming: 1 base; J trimming: 7 bases; junction bases outside the gene matches: 4. CDR3 residues: CASSEGQGAGQPQHF. As DNA, the CDR3 is TGTGCCAGCAGTGAAGGACAGGGGGCCGGACAGCCCCAGCATTTT.

For the CDR3, the DNA is TGTGCCAGCGGACTAGCGGGAGTTTCCTACGAGCAGTACTTC. The encoded protein is CASGLAGVSYEQYF. The chain uses TRBV25-1 and TRBJ2-7, with TRBD2 matching over 13 bases. Trimming removed 8 bases from V and 1 base from J; junction bases left unmatched: 2. Germline V gene sequence: CDR1 MGHDK, CDR2 SYGVNS. The CDR3 sequence is 14 residues long.

The chain carries TRBV6-1 and TRBJ2-2; 9 bases fit TRBD2. J gave up 4 bases and V 7 bases, and 4 bases lay outside the gene matches. The CDR3 consists of 14 residues. Germline V lookup: CDR1 MNHNS, CDR2 SASEGT. The CDR3 reads CASIYSGSTGELFF. CDR3 nucleotides: TGTGCCAGCATATATAGCGGGAGCACCGGGGAGCTGTTTTTT.

V is TRBV28 and J is TRBJ2-4; 7 nucleotides align to TRBD1. The germline V gene encodes CDR1 MDHEN and CDR2 SYDVKM. V shed 6 bases, J shed 0 bases, and the junction held 14 bases outside the gene matches. CDR3 length equals 18 residues. CDR3 protein: CASSHVDRKELAKNIQYF. In DNA form, the CDR3 reads TGTGCCAGCAGCCATGTGGACAGGAAAGAGCTAGCCAAAAACATTCAGTACTTC.

The chain has TRBV11-2 and TRBJ2-2; D is ambiguous. CDR1 and CDR2 from the germline V gene are SGHAT and FQNNGV. This CDR3 region has 13 residues. The V gene lost 6 bases and the J gene lost 1 base, with 6 bases spanning the gap. The DNA for the CDR3 is TGTGCCAGCAGGGGTTTGAACACCGGGGAGCTGTTTTTT. Translated: CASRGLNTGELFF.

The chain combines TRBV30 with TRBJ2-7, with 12 positions matching TRBD2. Germline lookup yields CDR1 GTSNPN and CDR2 SVGIG (reference sequence). The CDR3 loop spans 16 amino acids. Trimming cost V 0 bases and J 1 base; bases outside gene matches: 4. CDR3 sequence: CAWSVPTSGRSYEQYF. The DNA for the CDR3 is TGTGCCTGGAGTGTACCCACTAGCGGGAGGTCCTACGAGCAGTACTTC. The whole variable domain, remainder taken from reference TRBV30 and TRBJ2-7, is SQTIHQWPATLVQPVGSPLSLECTVEGTSNPNLYWYRQAAGRGLQLLFYSVGIGQISSEVPQNLSASRPQDRQFILSSKKLLLSDSGFYLCAWSVPTSGRSYEQYFGPGTRLTVT.

This clone was observed a single time. This chain connects TRBV6-5 to TRBJ2-7; 7 bases are shared with TRBD1. Unmatched junction bases numbered 5, after V lost 0 bases and J lost 3 bases. CDR1 and CDR2 from the germline V gene are MNHEY and SVGAGI. The CDR3 covers 15 residues. Here the CDR3 DNA reads TGTGCCAGCAGTTACTCGCCGACAGGGCTCTACGAGCAGTACTTC. Amino acids: CASSYSPTGLYEQYF.

This chain uses TRBV6-5 with TRBJ1-6; no definite D call. Germline CDR1 and CDR2: MNHEY and SVGAGI. V lost 2 bases, J lost 7 bases, and 9 bases lay in between. The CDR3 extends over 14 amino acids. In DNA, the CDR3 is TGTGCCAGCAGTTACAGGGAAGGAAATTCACCCCTCCACTTT. Translating gives CASSYREGNSPLHF.

This chain links TRBV30 with TRBJ1-6; possible D gene TRBD1, 5 bases. Trimming cost V 5 bases and J 3 bases, with 5 bases left between them. The CDR3 is made up of 12 amino acids. Germline CDR1 GTSNPN, CDR2 SVGIG (reference sequence). The chain's CDR3 is CAWGHYNSPLHF. CDR3 nucleotide sequence: TGTGCCTGGGGACACTATAATTCACCCCTCCACTTT.

The chain uses TRBV28 and TRBJ2-7, with D unclear. The CDR3 loop spans 11 amino acids. Germline CDR1 MDHEN, CDR2 SYDVKM. With 2 bases removed from V and 6 bases from J, the gap between germline ends came to 5 bases. The CDR3 bases are TGTGCCAGCAGTTTACTGGCCGAGCAGTACTTC. Translating it yields CASSLLAEQYF.

This sequence joins TRBV5-1 and TRBJ1-3; D possibly corresponds to TRBD1 (6 bases). V shed 3 bases and J shed 2 bases, with 15 bases lying between them. Germline CDR1 reads SGHRS; CDR2 reads YFSETQ. The CDR3 is made up of 16 amino acids. The CDR3 coding sequence is TGCGCCAGCAGCTCGGGCAGGGGCCTACCTGGAAACACCATATATTTT. This gives the protein CASSSGRGLPGNTIYF.

The CDR3 nucleotides read TGTGCCAGCAGCTCCCTCGGCCAGAGCAATCAGCCCCAGCATTTT. Its protein product is CASSSLGQSNQPQHF. The chain recombines TRBV5-8 with TRBJ1-5; D gene ambiguous. This CDR3 has 15 residues. Germline V gives CDR1 SGHTS, CDR2 YDEGEE. V lost 3 bases and J 1 base, leaving 11 bases between the germline ends.

The chain joins TRBV7-3 to TRBJ2-3; 8 nucleotides match TRBD2. From germline, CDR1 is SGHTA and CDR2 FQGTGA. V shed 5 bases and J 4 bases; nucleotides not matched to a gene: 8. The CDR3 covers 15 residues. The CDR3 DNA is TGTGCCAGCAGCAACGGAGCGGGAGTATCAGATACGCAGTATTTT. It translates to CASSNGAGVSDTQYF.

V and J are TRBV7-9 and TRBJ2-5; D not resolved. Trimming left V 1 base short and J 3 bases short, with 9 bases between. The V gene's germline CDR1 is SEHNR and CDR2 FQNEAQ (reference sequence). The CDR3 is 14 amino acids. The CDR3 nucleotides are TGTGCCAGCAGCTTAGGGTGGGTTGAAGAGACCCAGTACTTC. It codes for CASSLGWVEETQYF.

The chain recombines TRBV30 with TRBJ2-3, with D possibly TRBD1 on 6 matching bases. This CDR3 contains 13 residues. Germline CDR1 and CDR2: GTSNPN and SVGIG (reference sequence). Trimming pared 2 bases from V and 4 bases from J, leaving 10 bases between. The CDR3: CAWSPGEADTQYF. Written as DNA, the CDR3 is TGTGCCTGGAGTCCAGGGGAAGCAGATACGCAGTATTTT.

This chain joins TRBV7-9 and TRBJ1-4; 9 bases fit TRBD1. This CDR3 comprises 16 residues. The germline V gene encodes CDR1 SEHNR and CDR2 FQNEAQ (reference sequence). Trimming at V came to 4 bases and at J to 4 bases, leaving 7 bases not matched to a gene. The CDR3 DNA follows: TGTGCCAGCAGCTGGATCACAGGGGGCCGTAATGAAAAACTGTTTTTT. It is translated as CASSWITGGRNEKLFF.

This chain joins TRBV29-1 and TRBJ1-3; D not certain. The CDR3 contains 11 residues. V was trimmed by 5 bases and J by 4 bases, leaving 6 bases between them. CDR1 and CDR2 (germline): SQVTM, ANQGSEA. The CDR3 loop is CSVWWGNTIYF. The CDR3 DNA is TGCAGCGTTTGGTGGGGAAACACCATATATTTT.